This entry features one T cell receptor (beta chain) sequence. The antigen this receptor binds is unknown. No base qualities exist here, and no much larger clone lies one base off it. The sample contains more than one DNA sequence encoding this CDR3. TCRbeta CDR3 regions were amplified from genomic DNA using the immunoSEQ Assay, a bias-controlled multiplex PCR. As for the original processing: Nucleated cell counts per sample were estimated from amplification of reference gene primers within the assay. Sequence reads were collapsed and filtered to measure the absolute abundance of every unique TCRbeta CDR3 rearrangement. For each sample, productive Simpson clonality was calculated by taking the square root of Simpson's diversity index across productive rearrangements. This immuneACCESS table, as held by TCRdb, lists in-frame sequences with V and J called but not all clones. Of the missing ones, under half trace to an unresolved V gene in checked studies; the others have no known cause. That table supplies the V and J calls and clone size; D and trimming were determined from the DNA. This sample lists approximately 150,000 clones; around 90% were detected once. The biggest ten clones account for 5% to 6% of the sample.

The data derive from a study of blood T cell repertoires in COVID-19 (dated by TCRdb to between 2020 and 2021). Background for the entire study: Samples covering the acute and convalescent phases of COVID-19 were provided by collaborators in the United States, Italy and Spain. The material from the prospective study consisted of cDNA or gDNA derived from T cells, B-cell-depleted T cells, or PBMCs. Deeply sampled blood TCRbeta repertoires from subjects exposed to, actively infected with, or recovered from COVID-19 were included in the dataset. A freely available public database, intended as a resource for researchers studying the immune response to SARS-CoV-2, is where the repertoires were released. Samples were obtained from the ongoing ImmuneRACE study (first 160 participants) and from roughly 1,300 subjects provided by 6 global collaborators. Sample metadata almost always included a de-identified subject ID, COVID-19 status, age in years and sex. Where available, HLA class I and class II types were taken from metadata supplied by the sample provider and were not determined by assay-based typing. Results the study describes overall, beyond this receptor: The quantity of clinical and demographic metadata differed by source and by participant and was supplied without curation.

V gives up 0 bases and J gives up 4 bases, and the segment between their germline ends measures 10 bases. For CDR1 and CDR2, the germline V gene lists SGDLS and YYNGEE. Counted from cysteine to phenylalanine, this CDR3 has 14 amino acids. The CDR3 DNA has 42 bases and is translated from base 1. The collaborating institutions used their own protocols to collect whole blood in K2EDTA tubes. For TCRbeta analysis, collaborators shipped samples as frozen whole blood, isolated PBMCs, or DNA extracted from either of those sample types. The receptor's source is a human donor in a cohort sampled during active COVID-19. Sequencing was done on a sample of peripheral blood. The chain employs TRBV9 and TRBJ1-1; the D gene remains uncertain. The CDR3 reads as follows: CASSVVGAGTEAFF. The DNA sequence reads TGTGCCAGCAGCGTAGTGGGCGCAGGCACTGAAGCTTTCTTT.